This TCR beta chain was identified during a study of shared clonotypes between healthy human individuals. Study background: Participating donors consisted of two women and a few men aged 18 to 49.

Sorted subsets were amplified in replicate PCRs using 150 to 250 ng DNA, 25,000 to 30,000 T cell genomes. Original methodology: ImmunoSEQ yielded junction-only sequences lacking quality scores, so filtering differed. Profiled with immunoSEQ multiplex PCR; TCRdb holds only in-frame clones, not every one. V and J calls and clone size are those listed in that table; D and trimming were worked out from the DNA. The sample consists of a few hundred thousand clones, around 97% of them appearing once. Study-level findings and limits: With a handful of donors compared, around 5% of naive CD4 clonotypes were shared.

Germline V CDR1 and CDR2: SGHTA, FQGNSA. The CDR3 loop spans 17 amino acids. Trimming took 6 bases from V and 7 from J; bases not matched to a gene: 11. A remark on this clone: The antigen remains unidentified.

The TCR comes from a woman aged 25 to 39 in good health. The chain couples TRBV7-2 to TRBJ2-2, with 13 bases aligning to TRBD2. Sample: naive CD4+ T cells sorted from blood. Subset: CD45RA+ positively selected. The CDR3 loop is CASRKSGLAGAGGELFF. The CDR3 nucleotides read TGTGCCAGCAGGAAAAGCGGACTAGCGGGAGCGGGCGGGGAGCTGTTTTTT.